This TCR beta chain was recovered during a study of beta chain features in type 1 diabetes. Since all of the isolated RNA was reverse transcribed, expressed TCRB transcripts were what got sequenced. Method: immunoSEQ multiplex PCR; TCRdb's copy keeps in-frame clones and lacks some. The sample carries approximately 330,000 clones, 9.5% to 11% recorded once. Looked up from germline, CDR1 is SEHNR and CDR2 is FQNEAQ (reference sequence). Losses at the gene ends were 4 bases for V and 4 bases for J; bases not matched to a gene: 8. This CDR3 is built from 16 residues. This clone occurred a few times. The sequence was collected from a woman younger than 45 in good health. Sequencing was done on a sample of naive CD4+ T cells from blood. The gene calls are TRBV7-9 and TRBJ2-2; TRBD1 agrees at 8 bases. CDR3 region: CASSSDRGGGTGELFF. In nucleotides, the CDR3 is TGTGCCAGCAGCTCTGACAGGGGAGGAGGCACCGGGGAGCTGTTTTTT.